This TCR beta chain was captured by sequencing in a study of naive and memory T cell subsets. Regarding the study as a whole: This RNA-based method may be sensitive to activation-related transcript changes.

The SP2 primer and nested alpha and beta constant region primers amplified ligated cDNA in four rounds. Using its own MiXCR run on the UMI-ligation and nested PCR reads, TCRdb lists one record per CDR3 protein. The table records tens of thousands of distinct CDR3 sequences, roughly 11% of them present only once. The CDR3 runs 14 residues. Germline trimming cut 6 bases from V and 6 bases from J; bases unmatched to any gene: 6. Note on this clonotype: Its target is not known.

Described treatment: skin biopsy from PPD injection site in Mantoux-positive individual. TCR cDNA received a 3' ligated oligonucleotide that carried a UMI. Biopsied sites were PPD injections in people with a positive Mantoux test. Cells were not sorted; total RNA input targeted about 1 to 1000 ng. Sample: skin, taken from a tuberculin skin test site. The source is an adult in good health. The chain employs TRBV12-3 or TRBV12-4 and TRBJ2-7; 12 bases are shared with TRBD2. CDR3 loop: CASSTWTSGTEQYF. CDR3 sequence (DNA): TGTGCCAGCAGCACATGGACTAGCGGGACCGAGCAGTACTTC.